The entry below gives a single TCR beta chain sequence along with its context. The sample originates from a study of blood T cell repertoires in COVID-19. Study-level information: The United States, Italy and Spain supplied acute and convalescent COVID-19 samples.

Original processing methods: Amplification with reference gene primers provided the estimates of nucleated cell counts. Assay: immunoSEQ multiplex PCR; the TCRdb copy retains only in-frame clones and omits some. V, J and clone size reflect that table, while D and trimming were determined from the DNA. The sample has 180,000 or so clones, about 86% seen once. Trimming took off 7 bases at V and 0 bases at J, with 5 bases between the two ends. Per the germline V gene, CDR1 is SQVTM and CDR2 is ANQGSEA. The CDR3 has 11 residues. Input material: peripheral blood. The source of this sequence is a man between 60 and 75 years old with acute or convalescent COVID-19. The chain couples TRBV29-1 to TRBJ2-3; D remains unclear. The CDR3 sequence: CSAGSTDTQYF. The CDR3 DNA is TGCAGCGCCGGGAGCACAGATACGCAGTATTTT.